The entry below describes one T cell receptor beta chain. The antigen remains unidentified. Germline V gene data show CDR1 as KGHSH and CDR2 as LQKENI. CDR3 length equals 17 residues. With 6 bases removed from V and 4 bases from J, the gap between germline ends came to 24 bases. Researchers ran the PCR with 60 Vbeta and 13 Jbeta primers. In the original workflow: In a later analysis, about 9.9 million of 60 million to 80 million unique beta chains occurred in at least two donors. Sequencing used immunoSEQ multiplex PCR; TCRdb keeps in-frame clones, though not all of them. V and J calls and clone size are those listed in that table; D and trimming were worked out from the DNA. Its clone listing holds over 35,000 clones. The data are from a study of cytomegalovirus exposure and HLA in healthy donors. General study results and limits: TCR beta V segments were, for the most part, productive about 87% or about 30% of the time in an earlier analysis.

The sample taken for sequencing was PBMCs. The genes are TRBV18 and TRBJ1-2; D gene uncertain. This TCR came from a woman aged 25 to 39 in good health and CMV-seronegative. The CDR3 spells CASSPQDLFSFTYGYTF. The CDR3 region has the DNA TGTGCCAGCTCGCCGCAGGATCTCTTCTCCTTTACCTATGGCTACACCTTC.